This T cell receptor beta chain was captured in a study of Tregs in tolerant kidney transplant recipients. In germline, CDR1 is SGHVS, CDR2 FNYEAQ. Deletions cut 2 bases from V and 6 bases from J, with 16 bases between. This CDR3 is 15 amino acids long. The data were produced by immunoSEQ multiplex PCR, yet TCRdb's version contains in-frame clones alone and is incomplete. The repertoire holds over 60,000 clones, with under 98% as singletons. This clone was recorded once. The V call is TRBV7-6, the J call TRBJ2-5; possibly TRBD1 for D (5 bases). The sequence was obtained from a human donor who received a combined kidney and bone marrow transplant. The sample consisted of CD4+ T cells from blood, taken before the transplant. CDR3 sequence (DNA): TGTGCCAGCAGCTTATATCAATCAGGGATGAAGACCCAGTACTTC. Its protein is CASSLYQSGMKTQYF.